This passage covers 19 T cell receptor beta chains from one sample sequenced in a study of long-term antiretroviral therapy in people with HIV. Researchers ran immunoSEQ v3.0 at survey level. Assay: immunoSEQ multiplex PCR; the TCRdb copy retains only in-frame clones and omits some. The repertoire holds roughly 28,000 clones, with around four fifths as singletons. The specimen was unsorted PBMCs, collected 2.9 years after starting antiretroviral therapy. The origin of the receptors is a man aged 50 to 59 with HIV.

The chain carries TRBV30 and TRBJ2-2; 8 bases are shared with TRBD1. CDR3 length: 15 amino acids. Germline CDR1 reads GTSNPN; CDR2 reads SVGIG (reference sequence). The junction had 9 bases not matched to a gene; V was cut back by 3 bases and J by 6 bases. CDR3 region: CAWRRQGAVAGELFF. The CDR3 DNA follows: TGTGCCTGGAGACGTCAGGGGGCGGTGGCCGGGGAGCTGTTTTTT.

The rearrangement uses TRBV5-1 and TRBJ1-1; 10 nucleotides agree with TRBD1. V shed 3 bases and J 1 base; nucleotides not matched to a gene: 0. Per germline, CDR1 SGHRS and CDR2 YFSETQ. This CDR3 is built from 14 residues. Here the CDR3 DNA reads TGCGCCAGCAGCTGGACAGGGGGGAACACTGAAGCTTTCTTT. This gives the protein CASSWTGGNTEAFF.

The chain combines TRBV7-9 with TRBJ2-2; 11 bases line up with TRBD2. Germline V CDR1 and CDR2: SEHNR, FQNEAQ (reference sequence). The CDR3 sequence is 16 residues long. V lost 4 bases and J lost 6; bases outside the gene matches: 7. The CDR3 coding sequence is TGTGCCAGCAGCTGGTTAGCGGGGGGGCCGTCCGGGGAGCTGTTTTTT. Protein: CASSWLAGGPSGELFF.

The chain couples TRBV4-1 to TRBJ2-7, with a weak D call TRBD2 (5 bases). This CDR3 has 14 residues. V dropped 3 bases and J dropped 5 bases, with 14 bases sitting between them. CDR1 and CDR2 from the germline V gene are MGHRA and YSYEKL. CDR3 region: CASSQEVGSHEQYF. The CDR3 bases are TGCGCCAGCAGCCAGGAAGTGGGGAGCCACGAGCAGTACTTC.

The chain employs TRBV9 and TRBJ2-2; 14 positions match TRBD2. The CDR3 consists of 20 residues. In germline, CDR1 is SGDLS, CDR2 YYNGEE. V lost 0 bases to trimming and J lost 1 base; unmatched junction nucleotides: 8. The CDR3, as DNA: TGTGCCAGCAGCGTAGACTTCCGACTAGCGGGGGGGCGGAACACCGGGGAGCTGTTTTTT. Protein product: CASSVDFRLAGGRNTGELFF. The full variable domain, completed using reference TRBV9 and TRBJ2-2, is DSGVTQTPKHLITATGQRVTLRCSPRSGDLSVYWYQQSLDQGLQFLIQYYNGEERAKGNILERFSAQQFPDLHSELNLSSLELGDSALYFCASSVDFRLAGGRNTGELFFGEGSRLTVL.

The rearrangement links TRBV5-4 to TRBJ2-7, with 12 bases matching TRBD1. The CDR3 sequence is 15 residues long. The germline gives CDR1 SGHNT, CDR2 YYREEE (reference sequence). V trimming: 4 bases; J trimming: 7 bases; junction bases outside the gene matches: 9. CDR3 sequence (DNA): TGTGCCAGCAGCCGGGGGGGACAGGGGGCGCCTGAGCAGTACTTC. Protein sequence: CASSRGGQGAPEQYF.

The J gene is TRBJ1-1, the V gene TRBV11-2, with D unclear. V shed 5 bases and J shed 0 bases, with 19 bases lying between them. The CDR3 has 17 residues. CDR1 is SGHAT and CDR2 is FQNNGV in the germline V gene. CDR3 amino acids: CASSPVKGLSLNTEAFF. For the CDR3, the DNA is TGTGCCAGCAGCCCTGTAAAGGGATTAAGCCTGAACACTGAAGCTTTCTTT.

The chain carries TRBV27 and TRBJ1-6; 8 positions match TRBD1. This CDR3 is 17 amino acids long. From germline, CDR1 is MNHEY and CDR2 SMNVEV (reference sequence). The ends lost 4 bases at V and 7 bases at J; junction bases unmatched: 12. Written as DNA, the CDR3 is TGTGCCAGCAGTTCCCCCCATCAGGGGGCAGGGAATTCACCCCTCCACTTT. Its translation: CASSSPHQGAGNSPLHF.

Here the CDR3 DNA reads TGTGCCAGCTCACCACAGTTGGGGGCAGGGGACGGCTACACCTTC. Its protein product is CASSPQLGAGDGYTF. V gene TRBV18 combines with J gene TRBJ1-2, with D possibly being TRBD1 (6 bases). This CDR3 is built from 15 residues. The V gene's germline CDR1 is KGHSH and CDR2 LQKENI. The V end was cut by 1 base, the J end by 8 bases, with 17 bases between.

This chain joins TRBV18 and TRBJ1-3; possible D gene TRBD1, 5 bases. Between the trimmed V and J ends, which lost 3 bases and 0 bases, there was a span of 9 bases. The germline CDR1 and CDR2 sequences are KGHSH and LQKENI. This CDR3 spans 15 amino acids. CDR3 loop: CASSPRQNSGNTIYF. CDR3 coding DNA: TGTGCCAGCTCACCTCGACAGAACTCTGGAAACACCATATATTTT.

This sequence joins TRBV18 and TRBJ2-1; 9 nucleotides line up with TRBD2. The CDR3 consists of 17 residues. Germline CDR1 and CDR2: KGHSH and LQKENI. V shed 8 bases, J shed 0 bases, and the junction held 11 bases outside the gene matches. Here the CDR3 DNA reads TGTGCCAGCGCCCGCGGGGGGGCCTCGAGCTCCTACAATGAGCAGTTCTTC. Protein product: CASARGGASSSYNEQFF.

In nucleotides, the CDR3 is TGTGCCACCAGCAGTGGGGGACAGGGAGGTTCCTACGAGCAGTACTTC. As protein: CATSSGGQGGSYEQYF. The chain combines TRBV15 with TRBJ2-7; TRBD1 agrees at 9 bases. The junction had 7 bases not matched to a gene; V was cut back by 3 bases and J by 1 base. This CDR3 has 16 residues. Germline V gene sequence: CDR1 LNHNV, CDR2 YYDKDF (reference sequence). Together with reference TRBV15 and TRBJ2-7, the CDR3 gives the full variable domain: DAMVIQNPRYQVTQFGKPVTLSCSQTLNHNVMYWYQQKSSQAPKLLFHYYDKDFNNEADTPDNFQSRRPNTSFCFLDIRSPGLGDTAMYLCATSSGGQGGSYEQYFGPGTRLTVT.

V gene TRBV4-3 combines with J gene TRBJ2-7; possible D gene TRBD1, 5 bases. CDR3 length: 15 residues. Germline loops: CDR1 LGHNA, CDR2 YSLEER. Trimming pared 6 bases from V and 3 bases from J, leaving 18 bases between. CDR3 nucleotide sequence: TGCGCCAGCAGTCTCGACAGCCAAACGATCTACGAGCAGTACTTC. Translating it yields CASSLDSQTIYEQYF.

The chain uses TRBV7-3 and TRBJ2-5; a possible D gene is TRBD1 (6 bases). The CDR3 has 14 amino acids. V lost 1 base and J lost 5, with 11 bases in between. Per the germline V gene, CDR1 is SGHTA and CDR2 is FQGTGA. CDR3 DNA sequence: TGTGCCAGCAGCTTAAACAGGGCGGCGGAGACCCAGTACTTC. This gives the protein CASSLNRAAETQYF.

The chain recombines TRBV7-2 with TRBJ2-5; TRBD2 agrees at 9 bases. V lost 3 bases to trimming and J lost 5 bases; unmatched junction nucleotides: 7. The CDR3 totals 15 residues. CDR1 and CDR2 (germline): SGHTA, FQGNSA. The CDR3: CASSFRRGGWETQYF. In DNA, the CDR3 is TGTGCCAGCAGCTTTAGGCGGGGGGGCTGGGAGACCCAGTACTTC. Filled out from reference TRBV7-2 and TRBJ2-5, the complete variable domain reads GAGVSQSPSNKVTEKGKDVELRCDPISGHTALYWYRQSLGQGLEFLIYFQGNSAPDKSGLPSDRFSAERTGGSVSTLTIQRTQQEDSAVYLCASSFRRGGWETQYFGPGTRLLVL.

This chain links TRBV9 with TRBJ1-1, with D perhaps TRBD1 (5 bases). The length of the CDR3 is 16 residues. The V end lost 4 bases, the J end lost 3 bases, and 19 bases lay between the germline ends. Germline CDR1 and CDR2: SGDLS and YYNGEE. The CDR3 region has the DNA TGTGCCAGCAGCTCCCCTCCCGGTGGGGCGGACACTGAAGCTTTCTTT. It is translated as CASSSPPGGADTEAFF.

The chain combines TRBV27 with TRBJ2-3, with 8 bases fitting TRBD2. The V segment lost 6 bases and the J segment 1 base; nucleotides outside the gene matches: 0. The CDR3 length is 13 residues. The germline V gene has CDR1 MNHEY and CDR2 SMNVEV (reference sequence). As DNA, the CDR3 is TGTGCCAGCAGACTAGCGGGCACAGATACGCAGTATTTT. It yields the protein CASRLAGTDTQYF.

CDR3 DNA: TGTGCCGGCTCATACGGGGATGACTACGAGCAGTACTTC. As protein: CAGSYGDDYEQYF. The rearrangement joins TRBV5-4 to TRBJ2-7, with D perhaps TRBD2 (5 bases). Germline V gene lookup returns CDR1 SGHNT and CDR2 YYREEE (reference sequence). CDR3 length: 13 residues. Trimming left V 10 bases short and J 3 bases short, with 17 bases between.

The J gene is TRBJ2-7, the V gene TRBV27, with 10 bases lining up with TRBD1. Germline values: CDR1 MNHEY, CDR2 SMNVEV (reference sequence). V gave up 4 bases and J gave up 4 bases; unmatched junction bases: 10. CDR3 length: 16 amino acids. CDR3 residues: CASSSATGTGVYEQYF. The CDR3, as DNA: TGTGCCAGCAGTTCCGCAACCGGGACAGGGGTATACGAGCAGTACTTC.